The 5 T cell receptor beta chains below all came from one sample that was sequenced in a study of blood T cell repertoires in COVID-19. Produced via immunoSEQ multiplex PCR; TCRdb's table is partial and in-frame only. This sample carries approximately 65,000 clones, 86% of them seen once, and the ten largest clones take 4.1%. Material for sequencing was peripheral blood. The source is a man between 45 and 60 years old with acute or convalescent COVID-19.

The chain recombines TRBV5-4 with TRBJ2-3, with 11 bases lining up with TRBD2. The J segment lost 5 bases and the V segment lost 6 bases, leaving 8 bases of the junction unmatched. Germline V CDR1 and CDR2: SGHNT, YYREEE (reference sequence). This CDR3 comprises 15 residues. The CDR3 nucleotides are TGTGCCAGCAAAACTACTAGCGGGGGTGGAGATACGCAGTATTTT. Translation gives CASKTTSGGGDTQYF.

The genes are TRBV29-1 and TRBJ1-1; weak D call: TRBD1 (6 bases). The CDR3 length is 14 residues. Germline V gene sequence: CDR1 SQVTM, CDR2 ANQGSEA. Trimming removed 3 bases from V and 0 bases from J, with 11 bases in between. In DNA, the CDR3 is TGCAGCGTTGATCTCGACAGGCTGAACACTGAAGCTTTCTTT. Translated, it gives CSVDLDRLNTEAFF. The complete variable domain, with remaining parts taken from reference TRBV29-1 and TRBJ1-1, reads SAVISQKPSRDICQRGTSLTIQCQVDSQVTMMFWYRQQPGQSLTLIATANQGSEATYESGFVIDKFPISRPNLTFSTLTVSNMSPEDSSIYLCSVDLDRLNTEAFFGQGTRLTVV.

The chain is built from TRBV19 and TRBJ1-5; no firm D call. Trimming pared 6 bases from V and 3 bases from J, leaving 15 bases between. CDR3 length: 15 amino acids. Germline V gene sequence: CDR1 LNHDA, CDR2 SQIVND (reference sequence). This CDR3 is CASSLTEVNNQPQHF. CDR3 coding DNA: TGTGCCAGTAGCTTAACAGAAGTCAACAATCAGCCCCAGCATTTT.

The CDR3 region is CASSYRDRERGYTF. In DNA form, the CDR3 reads TGTGCCAGCAGCTACCGTGACAGGGAGAGGGGCTACACCTTC. This sequence joins TRBV5-4 and TRBJ1-2, with 7 positions matching TRBD1. Per germline, CDR1 SGHNT and CDR2 YYREEE (reference sequence). There are 14 residues in the CDR3. With V trimmed by 3 bases and J by 8 bases, 10 bases remained unmatched.

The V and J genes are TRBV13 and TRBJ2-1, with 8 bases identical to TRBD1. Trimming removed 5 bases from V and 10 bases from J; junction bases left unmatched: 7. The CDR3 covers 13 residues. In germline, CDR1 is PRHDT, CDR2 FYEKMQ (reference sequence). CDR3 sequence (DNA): TGTGCCAGCAGCCCCGGACAGGGAAGAGAGCAGTTCTTC. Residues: CASSPGQGREQFF.